What follows describes a single TCR beta chain. Its specificity is not known. This sample is drawn from a study of CXCR3-negative and CXCR3-positive naive CD8 T cells. Carrying UMI labels, the TRB cDNA libraries were prepared through 5' RACE. TCRdb reanalyzed the 5' RACE reads, giving one entry per CDR3 protein sequence and no DNA. The sample features 100,000 to 150,000 distinct CDR3 sequences, with 0.45% to 0.6% in its top ten. The germline V gene encodes CDR1 PRHDT and CDR2 FYEKMQ (reference sequence). CDR3 size: 16 residues. Study observations and caveats: CXCR3-positive naive cells had TRB CDR3s that were more hydrophobic than CXCR3-negative naive cells had.

This receptor was obtained from a human donor in good health. Some clones in this sample may be carry-over from other donors' samples. The sample taken for sequencing was naive CXCR3- CD8+ T cells from blood. Documented subset: CD45RO-CCR7+CD27+CD95- naive CD8+ T cells lacking CXCR3 (TNR3-). The chain links TRBV13 to TRBJ2-1; TCRdb names TRBD2, which stays unverified in the absence of DNA. The CDR3 sequence: CASSSLHPSGYNEQFF.